This entry lists 8 T cell receptor beta chains sequenced from one sample in a study of CXCR3-negative and CXCR3-positive naive CD8 T cells. General study results and limits: Higher TRB CDR3 hydrophobicity marked CXCR3-positive naive cells relative to CXCR3-negative naive cells.

Each TRB cDNA library was prepared by 5' RACE (with UMI labels). TCRdb re-analyzed the 5' RACE reads; it lists each CDR3 protein once, without DNA. The sample is made up of some 150,000 distinct CDR3 sequences, and the top ten hold roughly 0.28% of it. Their antigens remain unidentified. Sequencing was carried out using naive CXCR3+ CD8+ T cells from blood. Subset of the sample: CD45RO-CCR7+CD27+CD95- naive CD8+ T cells expressing CXCR3 (TNR3+). These receptors were taken from a human donor in good health. Some clones in this sample may be carry-over from other donors' samples.

The chain is built from TRBV4-1 and TRBJ2-5; TCRdb's D call of TRBD2 is untestable without DNA. The CDR3 runs to 16 residues. The germline V gene encodes CDR1 MGHRA and CDR2 YSYEKL. The CDR3 loop reads CASRPPQAQYQETQYF.

The chain links TRBV30 to TRBJ2-1; TCRdb proposes TRBD2, but this gene call is untestable without DNA. Germline V gene data show CDR1 as GTSNPN and CDR2 as SVGIG (reference sequence). The CDR3 has 14 residues. CDR3 sequence reads: CAWSVAAGFDEQFF.

The chain recombines TRBV11-2 with TRBJ2-1; TCRdb calls TRBD2, which cannot be checked without DNA. The CDR3 is 16 residues long. Germline loops: CDR1 SGHAT, CDR2 FQNNGV. The CDR3 loop reads CASSPTRLRNYNEQFF.

V is TRBV4-2 and J is TRBJ2-5. This CDR3 has 16 residues. In germline, CDR1 is LGHNA, CDR2 YNFKEQ. The CDR3 is CASSQAVTADEETQYF.

The chain has TRBV9 and TRBJ2-7; TCRdb outputs TRBD1, but without DNA this stays unchecked. CDR3 size: 14 residues. CDR1 is SGDLS, CDR2 YYNGEE, per germline. This CDR3 is CASSSLGHGYEQYF.

CDR3 residues: CSVEGTRANTGELFF. V gene TRBV29-1 combines with J gene TRBJ2-2; TCRdb selects TRBD1, and the lack of DNA leaves this call unchecked. The CDR3 contains 15 residues. Germline V gives CDR1 SQVTM, CDR2 ANQGSEA.

The chain is built from TRBV29-1 and TRBJ2-7; the TCRdb D gene call, TRBD2, has no DNA to confirm it. Germline values: CDR1 SQVTM, CDR2 ANQGSEA. The CDR3 covers 16 residues. This CDR3 reads CSVTGTSGSNEYEQYF.

The chain combines TRBV28 with TRBJ2-7; absent DNA, TCRdb's TRBD1 call cannot be checked. The CDR3 runs 15 residues. Looked up from germline, CDR1 is MDHEN and CDR2 is SYDVKM. CDR3 sequence reads: CASSLEGQGKVEQYF.